These 2 T cell receptor beta chains originate from one sample sequenced in a study of blood T cell repertoires in COVID-19. Profiling relied on immunoSEQ multiplex PCR, and the TCRdb table lists in-frame clones only, not all of them. This sample carries about 240,000 clones, roughly four fifths of them seen once, and the ten largest clones take 3.6%. Sequencing was done on a sample of PBMCs or T cells enriched from blood (not recorded which). The source of these receptors is a woman aged 40 to 50 who had been exposed to COVID-19.

This chain joins TRBV29-1 and TRBJ1-1, with D hard to call. Per the germline V gene, CDR1 is SQVTM and CDR2 is ANQGSEA. The CDR3 totals 13 residues. Trimming pared 4 bases from V and 1 base from J, leaving 10 bases between. The CDR3 loop is CSVGRGGNTEAFF. Written as DNA, the CDR3 is TGCAGCGTTGGGCGGGGAGGGAACACTGAAGCTTTCTTT.

This chain uses TRBV5-5 with TRBJ2-5; TRBD1 agrees at 8 bases. The germline V gene has CDR1 SGHKS and CDR2 YYEKEE (reference sequence). The trim removed 3 bases at V and 5 bases at J, leaving 6 bases unmatched. The CDR3 is made up of 14 amino acids. CDR3 nucleotide sequence: TGTGCCAGCAGCTCGGACAGGGTGTGGGAGACCCAGTACTTC. This gives the protein CASSSDRVWETQYF. The whole variable domain, remainder taken from reference TRBV5-5 and TRBJ2-5, is DAGVTQSPTHLIKTRGQQVTLRCSPISGHKSVSWYQQVLGQGPQFIFQYYEKEERGRGNFPDRFSARQFPNYSSELNVNALLLGDSALYLCASSSDRVWETQYFGPGTRLLVL.